This T cell receptor (beta chain) was sequenced in a study of blood T cells in healthy people across ages. PCR was performed a second time for about 7 to 12 cycles using a sample-barcoded 5' primer and a J-beta primer mix. TCRdb reprocessed the 5' RACE reads with MiXCR, giving one entry per CDR3 protein. The repertoire holds 950,000 to 1,200,000 distinct CDR3 sequences, with less than 45% as singletons. V was cut by 0 bases and J by 10 bases, with 16 bases left in between. CDR3 length: 15 amino acids. In germline, CDR1 is SGHRS, CDR2 YFSETQ. The sequence was obtained from a man aged 18 to 30 in good health. The chain recombines TRBV5-1 with TRBJ1-4, with unresolved D. Sequencing was done on a sample of blood. Here the CDR3 reads CASSLGLQTSGKLFF. The DNA of the CDR3 is TGCGCCAGCAGCTTGGGTCTTCAAACGAGTGGAAAACTGTTTTTT.